Each of the 27 T cell receptor beta chains below was sequenced from the same sample in a study of T cell repertoires in cytomegalovirus infection. In TCRdb, the reads were re-called with MiXCR into one record per CDR3 protein. The repertoire consists of 300,000 to 400,000 distinct CDR3 sequences, with more than 8% occurring once and the leading ten covering 4.3%. The material sequenced was PBMCs. The receptor source for this set is a human donor in good health (CMV status not recorded). Some clones in this sample may be carry-over from other donors' samples.

This clonotype came up a few times. V is TRBV7-7 and J is TRBJ2-5; 9 bases fit TRBD2. Losses at the gene ends were 0 bases for V and 5 bases for J; bases not matched to a gene: 7. CDR1 is SSHAT and CDR2 is FNYEAQ in the germline V gene (reference sequence). CDR3 length: 16 amino acids. CDR3 residues: CASSLATSGGGETQYF. The CDR3 DNA is TGTGCCAGCAGCTTAGCGACTAGCGGAGGGGGGGAGACCCAGTACTTC.

At least ten counts were recorded for this clonotype. Here the CDR3 DNA reads TGTGCCAGCAGTCCAACCGGGACTAGCGGGAGACGTGGCACAGATACGCAGTATTTT. Its translation: CASSPTGTSGRRGTDTQYF. The chain has TRBV7-2 and TRBJ2-3; 14 bases are shared with TRBD2. V was pared by 6 bases and J by 1 base, with 12 bases of the junction left unmatched. The CDR3 is 19 amino acids. The germline gives CDR1 SGHTA, CDR2 FQGNSA. Combining the CDR3 with reference TRBV7-2 and TRBJ2-3 gives the whole variable domain GAGVSQSPSNKVTEKGKDVELRCDPISGHTALYWYRQSLGQGLEFLIYFQGNSAPDKSGLPSDRFSAERTGGSVSTLTIQRTQQEDSAVYLCASSPTGTSGRRGTDTQYFGPGTRLTVL.

The chain carries TRBV19 and TRBJ1-2; 9 bases align to TRBD1. The CDR3 loop spans 15 amino acids. The germline gives CDR1 LNHDA, CDR2 SQIVND (reference sequence). Germline trimming cut 7 bases from V and 6 bases from J; bases unmatched to any gene: 12. CDR3 DNA sequence: TGTGCCAGTACCCCTCCGGGACAGGGTAATAATGGCTACACCTTC. Amino acid sequence: CASTPPGQGNNGYTF.

This clonotype was recorded many times. The V and J genes are TRBV7-6 and TRBJ1-1, with D unresolved. Germline V gene lookup returns CDR1 SGHVS and CDR2 FNYEAQ. The V and J ends lost 2 bases and 2 bases respectively, with 9 bases between them. This CDR3 is 14 amino acids long. CDR3 nucleotide sequence: TGTGCCAGCAGCTTATTTGAGGTTAACACTGAAGCTTTCTTT. Its protein product is CASSLFEVNTEAFF.

This clonotype was seen a handful of times. J is TRBJ1-6 and V is TRBV28, with D tentatively TRBD1 (5 bases). Germline assignment: CDR1 MDHEN and CDR2 SYDVKM. The CDR3 sequence is 15 residues long. V lost 6 bases and J lost 7, with 16 bases in between. CDR3: CASRPQTAVNSPLHF. The DNA for the CDR3 is TGTGCCAGCAGGCCTCAGACAGCGGTAAATTCACCCCTCCACTTT.

This clonotype came up a few times. The rearrangement links TRBV7-2 to TRBJ2-3, with 9 nucleotides matching TRBD2. The germline V gene has CDR1 SGHTA and CDR2 FQGNSA. V shed 6 bases, J shed 8 bases, and the junction held 9 bases outside the gene matches. The CDR3 extends over 14 amino acids. The CDR3 spells CASRRAGGTATQYF. The CDR3 DNA reads as TGTGCCAGCAGAAGAGCGGGAGGCACCGCTACGCAGTATTTT.

In its sample, this clonotype was seen a few times. The J gene is TRBJ2-1, the V gene TRBV6-2 or TRBV6-3, with 12 bases identical to TRBD2. V gave up 4 bases and J gave up 7 bases; unmatched junction bases: 8. CDR3 size: 16 residues. Germline V CDR1 and CDR2: MNHEY, SVGEGT. CDR3 amino acids: CASSSPSGGARNEQFF. The CDR3 nucleotides read TGTGCCAGCAGTTCCCCTAGCGGGGGGGCTCGGAATGAGCAGTTCTTC.

This clonotype showed up many times. The rearrangement joins TRBV7-2 to TRBJ1-4; 9 bases are shared with TRBD1. This CDR3 has 16 residues. J gave up 5 bases and V 1 base, and 5 bases lay outside the gene matches. CDR1 is SGHTA, CDR2 FQGNSA, per germline. As DNA, the CDR3 is TGTGCCAGCAGCTTAGTTCGGACAGGGGCAAATGAAAAACTGTTTTTT. Amino acid sequence: CASSLVRTGANEKLFF.

V and J are TRBV28 and TRBJ2-1, with D hard to call. Per the germline V gene, CDR1 is MDHEN and CDR2 is SYDVKM. V was trimmed by 7 bases and J by 4 bases, leaving 14 bases between them. CDR3 length equals 14 residues. The CDR3 DNA reads TGTGCCAGCACCCGAATTCATGGTTACAATGAGCAGTTCTTC. Translation gives CASTRIHGYNEQFF. The whole variable domain, remainder taken from reference TRBV28 and TRBJ2-1, is DVKVTQSSRYLVKRTGEKVFLECVQDMDHENMFWYRQDPGLGLRLIYFSYDVKMKEKGDIPEGYSVSREKKERFSLILESASTNQTSMYLCASTRIHGYNEQFFGPGTRLTVL.

The V call is TRBV24-1, the J call TRBJ2-5; weak D call: TRBD1 (6 bases). Germline assignment: CDR1 KGHDR and CDR2 SFDVKD. Trimming shortened V by 5 bases and J by 5 bases, and 8 bases separated the two germline ends. This CDR3 has 12 amino acids. The CDR3 sequence: CATSGQGETQYF. For the CDR3, the DNA is TGTGCCACCAGTGGTCAGGGGGAGACCCAGTACTTC.

In this sample, this clonotype turned up a few times. The chain joins TRBV20-1 to TRBJ2-3; no clear D gene. Trimming took 3 bases from V and 0 from J, leaving 10 bases between them. Germline CDR1 reads DFQATT; CDR2 reads SNEGSKA (reference sequence). The CDR3 has 14 amino acids. The CDR3 DNA follows: TGCAGTGCTAGTTTGAGTACTAGCACAGATACGCAGTATTTT. Its protein is CSASLSTSTDTQYF.

This clonotype turned up a few times. The chain links TRBV28 to TRBJ2-5; D is unclear. In germline, CDR1 is MDHEN, CDR2 SYDVKM. Trimming stripped 5 bases from V and 5 bases from J, with 9 bases between. This CDR3 is built from 12 residues. The CDR3 reads CASSPPDETQYF. CDR3 bases: TGTGCCAGCAGTCCCCCTGATGAGACCCAGTACTTC.

This clonotype was counted only a few times. In DNA, the CDR3 is TGTGCCAGCAGCCCCGCGGGCTTGGAGACCCAGTACTTC. This encodes CASSPAGLETQYF. The chain recombines TRBV12-3 or TRBV12-4 with TRBJ2-5; maybe TRBD2 (5 bases). V lost 6 bases and J 5 bases, leaving 13 bases between the germline ends. The CDR3 length is 13 residues.

The sample holds many counts of this clonotype. This rearrangement joins TRBV7-2 to TRBJ2-1; TRBD2 aligns across 11 bases. The V gene's germline CDR1 is SGHTA and CDR2 FQGNSA. The ends lost 2 bases at V and 0 bases at J; junction bases unmatched: 15. The CDR3 runs 21 residues. The CDR3 region has the DNA TGTGCCAGCAGCTTACCCCGGGACGGACGACTAGCGGGAAGCTCCTACAATGAGCAGTTCTTC. Its translation is CASSLPRDGRLAGSSYNEQFF. Together with reference TRBV7-2 and TRBJ2-1, the CDR3 gives the full variable domain: GAGVSQSPSNKVTEKGKDVELRCDPISGHTALYWYRQSLGQGLEFLIYFQGNSAPDKSGLPSDRFSAERTGGSVSTLTIQRTQQEDSAVYLCASSLPRDGRLAGSSYNEQFFGPGTRLTVL.

This clonotype was detected a few times. The genes are TRBV4-3 and TRBJ1-1; no firm D call. V was pared by 1 base and J by 8 bases, with 14 bases between. The CDR3 contains 14 residues. Per germline, CDR1 LGHNA and CDR2 YSLEER. CDR3 amino acids: CASSQGLRAEEAFF. CDR3 coding DNA: TGCGCCAGCAGCCAAGGCCTCCGGGCAGAAGAAGCTTTCTTT.

This clonotype was seen repeatedly, ten times or more. This chain joins TRBV6-4 and TRBJ2-5; D is perhaps TRBD1 or TRBD2 (5 bases each). V lost 2 bases to trimming and J lost 9 bases, with 22 bases between them. The CDR3 length is 16 residues. CDR1 is MRHNA and CDR2 is SNTAGT in the germline V gene. CDR3 nucleotide sequence: TGTGCCAGCAGTGACACGTCGGGGCCGGCATTCTTGGCCCAGTACTTC. Its protein product is CASSDTSGPAFLAQYF.

This clonotype was observed many times. V is TRBV6-1 and J is TRBJ2-1, with TRBD2 matching over 15 bases. With 7 bases clipped from V and 2 bases from J, the junction kept 6 bases outside the gene matches. Germline-derived CDR1 and CDR2 are MNHNS and SASEGT. The CDR3 loop spans 17 amino acids. CDR3 region: CASIWGLAGGAYNEQFF. The CDR3 DNA follows: TGTGCCAGCATCTGGGGACTAGCGGGGGGAGCCTACAATGAGCAGTTCTTC.

In its sample, this clonotype was seen many times. The DNA for the CDR3 is TGTGCCAGCAGCTCCGGCCGTCTGGGCACAGATACGCAGTATTTT. Encoded protein: CASSSGRLGTDTQYF. The V call is TRBV7-2, the J call TRBJ2-3; D gene ambiguous. This CDR3 has 15 residues. V dropped 4 bases and J dropped 1 base, with 12 bases sitting between them. CDR1 and CDR2 from the germline V gene are SGHTA and FQGNSA.

This clonotype was recorded a few times. The chain carries TRBV27 and TRBJ2-1; 12 nucleotides line up with TRBD2. The CDR3 is 17 amino acids. The ends lost 2 bases at V and 16 bases at J; junction bases unmatched: 18. CDR1 is MNHEY, CDR2 SMNVEV, per germline (reference sequence). The CDR3 coding sequence is TGTGCCAGCAGTTTAAAAGCGGGGTGGGCTAGCGGGGGGGCCAAATTCTTC. Translating it yields CASSLKAGWASGGAKFF.

V and J are TRBV6-6 and TRBJ1-6, with 8 bases lining up with TRBD1. The CDR3 covers 13 residues. V was clipped by 7 bases and J by 9 bases; unmatched bases: 5. From germline, CDR1 is MNHNY and CDR2 SVGAGI (reference sequence). CDR3 sequence (DNA): TGTGCCAGCATCCTGGACAGGGCTTCACCCCTCCACTTT. Translation: CASILDRASPLHF.

This clonotype was recorded at least ten times. The chain joins TRBV7-9 to TRBJ2-5; TRBD2 aligns across 8 bases. After removal of 5 bases from V and 0 bases from J, the junction contained 8 bases not matched to a gene. This CDR3 region has 16 residues. Per the germline V gene, CDR1 is SEHNR and CDR2 is FQNEAQ (reference sequence). Written as DNA, the CDR3 is TGTGCCAGCAGCGGATCCGGGACTAGGTACCAAGAGACCCAGTACTTC. Amino acid sequence: CASSGSGTRYQETQYF.

This clonotype came up many times. V is TRBV7-2 and J is TRBJ2-7, with 10 bases matching TRBD1. The germline gives CDR1 SGHTA, CDR2 FQGNSA. CDR3 length equals 16 residues. V was pared by 5 bases and J by 2 bases, with 9 bases of the junction left unmatched. CDR3 loop: CASSKTGTGDPYEQYF. CDR3 in DNA: TGTGCCAGCAGCAAGACCGGGACAGGGGACCCCTACGAGCAGTACTTC.

The chain links TRBV6-2 or TRBV6-3 to TRBJ2-7; 9 bases match TRBD1. The germline CDR1 and CDR2 sequences are MNHEY and SVGEGT. The J segment lost 2 bases and the V segment lost 2 bases, leaving 4 bases of the junction unmatched. CDR3 length: 15 amino acids. The DNA for the CDR3 is TGTGCCAGCAGTTACGGTCGACAGGGGGCCTACGAGCAGTACTTC. It codes for CASSYGRQGAYEQYF.

At least ten counts were recorded for this clonotype. The chain combines TRBV7-8 with TRBJ1-4, with TRBD1 as a possible D gene (6 bases). Germline CDR1 and CDR2: SGHVS and FQNEAQ. V gave up 2 bases and J gave up 7 bases, with 8 bases separating them. The length of the CDR3 is 13 residues. The CDR3, as DNA: TGTGCCAGCAGCTTAAACAGGGCTGAAAAACTGTTTTTT. Encoded protein: CASSLNRAEKLFF. Based on the CDR3 plus reference TRBV7-8 and TRBJ1-4, the full variable domain is GAGVSQSPRYKVAKRGQDVALRCDPISGHVSLFWYQQALGQGPEFLTYFQNEAQLDKSGLPSDRFFAERPEGSVSTLKIQRTQQEDSAVYLCASSLNRAEKLFFGSGTQLSVL.

This chain links TRBV19 with TRBJ1-1; D remains unclear. Trimming cost V 7 bases and J 2 bases, with 14 bases left between them. The CDR3 covers 14 residues. Germline assignment: CDR1 LNHDA and CDR2 SQIVND (reference sequence). The CDR3 reads CASIPPQINTEAFF. The CDR3 nucleotides read TGTGCCAGTATTCCCCCGCAGATAAACACTGAAGCTTTCTTT.

This clonotype came up many times. The chain combines TRBV12-3 or TRBV12-4 with TRBJ2-2; 12 positions agree with TRBD1. This CDR3 region has 20 residues. After removal of 5 bases from V and 4 bases from J, the junction contained 17 bases not matched to a gene. The CDR3 DNA is TGTGCCAGCAGTCAGTTATTCCCGGGACAGGGGGCTTCCCGCACCGGGGAGCTGTTTTTT. Translation: CASSQLFPGQGASRTGELFF.

This chain connects TRBV24-1 to TRBJ2-5, with D unresolved. V was shortened by 3 bases and J by 4 bases, with 5 bases between the two germline ends. This CDR3 comprises 12 residues. CDR1 and CDR2 from the germline V gene are KGHDR and SFDVKD. The CDR3 region is CATSDPSETQYF. Here the CDR3 DNA reads TGTGCCACCAGTGATCCGTCAGAGACCCAGTACTTC.